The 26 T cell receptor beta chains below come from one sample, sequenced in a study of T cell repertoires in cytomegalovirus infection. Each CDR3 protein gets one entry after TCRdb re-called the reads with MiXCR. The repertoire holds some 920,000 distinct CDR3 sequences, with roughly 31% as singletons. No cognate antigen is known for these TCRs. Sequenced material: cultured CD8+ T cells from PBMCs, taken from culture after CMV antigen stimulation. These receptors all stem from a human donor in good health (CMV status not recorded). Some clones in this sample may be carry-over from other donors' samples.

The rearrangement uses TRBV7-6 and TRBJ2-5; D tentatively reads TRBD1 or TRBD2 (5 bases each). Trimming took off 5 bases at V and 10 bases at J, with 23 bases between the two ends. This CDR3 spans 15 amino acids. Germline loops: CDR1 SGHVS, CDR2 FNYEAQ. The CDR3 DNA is TGTGCCAGCAGCCCAGAACGGGACCCCGTTTGGGGCCAGTACTTC. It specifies CASSPERDPVWGQYF. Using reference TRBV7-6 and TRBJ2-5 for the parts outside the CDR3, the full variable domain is GAGVSQSPRYKVTKRGQDVALRCDPISGHVSLYWYRQALGQGPEFLTYFNYEAQQDKSGLPNDRFSAERPEGSISTLTIQRTEQRDSAMYRCASSPERDPVWGQYFGPGTRLLVL.

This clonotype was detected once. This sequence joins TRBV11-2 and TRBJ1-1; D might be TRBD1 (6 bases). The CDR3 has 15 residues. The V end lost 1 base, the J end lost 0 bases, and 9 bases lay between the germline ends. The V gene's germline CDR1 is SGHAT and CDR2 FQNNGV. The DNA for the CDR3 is TGTGCCAGCAGCTTAGGGGACATCCTGAACACTGAAGCTTTCTTT. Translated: CASSLGDILNTEAFF.

CDR3 amino acids: CASSLNVVGAGAGTQYF. CDR3 nucleotide sequence: TGTGCCAGCAGCTTAAACGTTGTGGGGGCCGGGGCTGGTACGCAGTATTTT. J is TRBJ2-3 and V is TRBV11-2; weak D call: TRBD1 (6 bases). Germline CDR1 SGHAT, CDR2 FQNNGV. V shed 2 bases and J shed 8 bases, with 23 bases lying between them. CDR3 length equals 17 residues.

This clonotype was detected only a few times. In nucleotides, the CDR3 is TGCGCCAGACTTCCGGGGGATTCGGATACGCAGTATTTT. It codes for CARLPGDSDTQYF. The rearrangement joins TRBV4-3 to TRBJ2-3; possibly TRBD2 for D (6 bases). Trimming left V 9 bases short and J 6 bases short, with 16 bases between. Germline assignment: CDR1 LGHNA and CDR2 YSLEER. The CDR3 extends over 13 amino acids.

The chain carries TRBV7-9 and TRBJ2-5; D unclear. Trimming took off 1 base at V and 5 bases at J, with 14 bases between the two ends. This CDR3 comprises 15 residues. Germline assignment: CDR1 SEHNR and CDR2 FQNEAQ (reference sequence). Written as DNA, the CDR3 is TGTGCCAGCAGCTTAGAGAGGCCCGCCTGGGAGACCCAGTACTTC. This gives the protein CASSLERPAWETQYF.

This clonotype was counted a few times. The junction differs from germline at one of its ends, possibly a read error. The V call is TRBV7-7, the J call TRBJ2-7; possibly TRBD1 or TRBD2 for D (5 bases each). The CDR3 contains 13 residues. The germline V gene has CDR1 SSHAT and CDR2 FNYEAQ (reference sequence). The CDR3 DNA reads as TGTGCTAGCAGCCGGGGCAAGGGAACCGAGCAGTACTTC. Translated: CASSRGKGTEQYF.

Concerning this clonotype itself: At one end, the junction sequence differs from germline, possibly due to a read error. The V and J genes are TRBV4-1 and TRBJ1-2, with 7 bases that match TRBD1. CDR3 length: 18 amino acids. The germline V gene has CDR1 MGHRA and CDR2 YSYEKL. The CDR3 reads CASSQDIGPTGRYYGYTF. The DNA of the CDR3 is TGTGCCAGCAGCCAAGATATAGGGCCGACAGGGAGGTACTATGGCTACACCTTC.

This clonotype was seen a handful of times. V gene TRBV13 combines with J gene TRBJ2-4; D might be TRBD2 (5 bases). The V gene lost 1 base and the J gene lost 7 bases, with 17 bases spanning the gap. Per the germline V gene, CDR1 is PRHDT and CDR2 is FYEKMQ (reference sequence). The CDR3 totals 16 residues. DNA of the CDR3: TGTGCCAGCAGCTTAGCCCCCACGGGGATGACGAACATTCAGTACTTC. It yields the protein CASSLAPTGMTNIQYF.

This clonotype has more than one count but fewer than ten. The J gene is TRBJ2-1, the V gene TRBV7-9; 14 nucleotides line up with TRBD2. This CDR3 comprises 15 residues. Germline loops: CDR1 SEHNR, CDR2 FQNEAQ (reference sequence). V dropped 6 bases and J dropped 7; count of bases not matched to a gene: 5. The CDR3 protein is CASSTRLAGGNEQFF. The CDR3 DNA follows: TGTGCCAGCAGTACGCGACTAGCGGGGGGGAATGAGCAGTTCTTC. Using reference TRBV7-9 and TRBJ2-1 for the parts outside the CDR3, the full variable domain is DTGVSQNPRHKITKRGQNVTFRCDPISEHNRLYWYRQTLGQGPEFLTYFQNEAQLEKSRLLSDRFSAERPKGSFSTLEIQRTEQGDSAMYLCASSTRLAGGNEQFFGPGTRLTVL.

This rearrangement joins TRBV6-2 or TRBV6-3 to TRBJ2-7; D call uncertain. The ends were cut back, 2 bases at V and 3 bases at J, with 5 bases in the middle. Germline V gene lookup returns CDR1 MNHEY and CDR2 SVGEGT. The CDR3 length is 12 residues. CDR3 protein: CASSYPNYEQYV. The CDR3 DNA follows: TGTGCCAGCAGTTACCCGAACTACGAGCAGTACGTC.

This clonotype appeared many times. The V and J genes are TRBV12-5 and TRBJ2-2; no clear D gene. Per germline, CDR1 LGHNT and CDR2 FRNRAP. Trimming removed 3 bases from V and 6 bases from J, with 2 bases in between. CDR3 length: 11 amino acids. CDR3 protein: CASGLAGELFF. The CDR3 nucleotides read TGTGCTAGTGGTTTAGCCGGGGAGCTGTTTTTT.

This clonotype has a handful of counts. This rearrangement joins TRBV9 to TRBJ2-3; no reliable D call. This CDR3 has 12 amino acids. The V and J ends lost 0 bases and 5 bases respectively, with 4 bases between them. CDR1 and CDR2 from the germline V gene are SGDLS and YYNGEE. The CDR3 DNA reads TGTGCCAGCAGCGTAGGAGAAGATACGCAGTATTTT. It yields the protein CASSVGEDTQYF.

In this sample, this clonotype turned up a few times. The CDR3 DNA is TGTGCCACCAGCAGAGAAATAGCGGTGGGGCAAGAGACCCAGTACTTC. As protein: CATSREIAVGQETQYF. This rearrangement joins TRBV15 to TRBJ2-5, with D possibly TRBD2 on 6 matching bases. CDR1 is LNHNV and CDR2 is YYDKDF in the germline V gene (reference sequence). V dropped 0 bases and J dropped 2 bases, with 13 bases sitting between them. CDR3 length equals 16 residues.

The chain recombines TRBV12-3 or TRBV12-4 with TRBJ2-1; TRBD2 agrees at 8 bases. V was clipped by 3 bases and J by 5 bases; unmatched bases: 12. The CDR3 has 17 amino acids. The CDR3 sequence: CASSFGAGLVKDNEQFF. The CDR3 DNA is TGTGCCAGCAGTTTCGGTGCGGGACTAGTTAAGGACAATGAGCAGTTCTTC.

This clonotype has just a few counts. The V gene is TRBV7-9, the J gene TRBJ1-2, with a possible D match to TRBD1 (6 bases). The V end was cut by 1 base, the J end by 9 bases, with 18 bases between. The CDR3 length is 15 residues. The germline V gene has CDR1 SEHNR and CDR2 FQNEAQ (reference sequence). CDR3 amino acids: CASSLVIGGGDSYTF. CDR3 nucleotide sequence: TGTGCCAGCAGCTTAGTGATTGGAGGGGGAGATAGCTACACCTTC.

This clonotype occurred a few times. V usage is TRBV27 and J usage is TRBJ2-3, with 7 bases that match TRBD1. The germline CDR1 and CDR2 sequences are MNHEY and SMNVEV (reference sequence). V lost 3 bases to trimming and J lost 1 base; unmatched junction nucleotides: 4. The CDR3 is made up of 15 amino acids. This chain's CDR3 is CASSFPGTGTDTQYF. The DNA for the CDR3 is TGTGCCAGCAGTTTCCCTGGGACAGGCACAGATACGCAGTATTTT.

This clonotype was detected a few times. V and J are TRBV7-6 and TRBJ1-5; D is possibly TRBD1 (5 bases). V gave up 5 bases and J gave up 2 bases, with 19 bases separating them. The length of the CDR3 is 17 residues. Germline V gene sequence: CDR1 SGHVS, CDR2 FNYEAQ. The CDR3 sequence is CASSQGGGRWGNQPQHF. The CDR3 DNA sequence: TGTGCCAGCAGCCAGGGCGGGGGAAGGTGGGGCAATCAGCCCCAGCATTTT.

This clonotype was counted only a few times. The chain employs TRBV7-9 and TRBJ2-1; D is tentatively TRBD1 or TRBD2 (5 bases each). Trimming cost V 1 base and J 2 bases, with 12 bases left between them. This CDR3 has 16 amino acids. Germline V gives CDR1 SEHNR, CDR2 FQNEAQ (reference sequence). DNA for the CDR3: TGTGCCAGCAGCTTAGTCAGGCAGGGAGCCTACAATGAGCAGTTCTTC. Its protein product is CASSLVRQGAYNEQFF.

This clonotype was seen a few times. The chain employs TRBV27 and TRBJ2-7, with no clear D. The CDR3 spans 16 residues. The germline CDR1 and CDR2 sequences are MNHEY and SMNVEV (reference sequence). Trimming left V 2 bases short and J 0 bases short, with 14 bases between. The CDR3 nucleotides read TGTGCCAGCAGTTTAAAAGGTGGTCCTAACTCCTACGAGCAGTACTTC. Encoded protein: CASSLKGGPNSYEQYF.

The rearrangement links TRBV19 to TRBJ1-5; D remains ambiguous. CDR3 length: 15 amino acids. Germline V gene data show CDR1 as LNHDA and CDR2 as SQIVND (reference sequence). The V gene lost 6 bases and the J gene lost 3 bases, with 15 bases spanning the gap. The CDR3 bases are TGTGCCAGTAGACCTGAGGCCAACCTCAATCAGCCCCAGCATTTT. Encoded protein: CASRPEANLNQPQHF.

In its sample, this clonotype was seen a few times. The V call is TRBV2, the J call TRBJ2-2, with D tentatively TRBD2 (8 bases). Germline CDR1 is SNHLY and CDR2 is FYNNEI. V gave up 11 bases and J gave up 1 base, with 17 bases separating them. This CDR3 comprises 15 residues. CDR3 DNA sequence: TGTGCCCGGGGGGGACAGAGAGTGAACACCGGGGAGCTGTTTTTT. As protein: CARGGQRVNTGELFF.

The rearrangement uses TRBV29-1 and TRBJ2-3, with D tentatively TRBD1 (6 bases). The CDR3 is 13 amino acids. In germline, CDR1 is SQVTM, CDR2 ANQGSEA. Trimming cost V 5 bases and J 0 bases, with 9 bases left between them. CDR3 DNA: TGCAGCGTTTGGACAGCCAGCACAGATACGCAGTATTTT. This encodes CSVWTASTDTQYF.

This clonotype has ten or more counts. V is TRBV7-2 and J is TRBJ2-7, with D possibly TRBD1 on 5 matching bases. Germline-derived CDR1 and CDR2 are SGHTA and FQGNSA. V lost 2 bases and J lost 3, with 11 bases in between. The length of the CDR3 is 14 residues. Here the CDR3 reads CASSLRTRYYEQYV. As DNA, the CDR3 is TGTGCCAGCAGCTTACGGACACGATACTACGAGCAGTACGTC.

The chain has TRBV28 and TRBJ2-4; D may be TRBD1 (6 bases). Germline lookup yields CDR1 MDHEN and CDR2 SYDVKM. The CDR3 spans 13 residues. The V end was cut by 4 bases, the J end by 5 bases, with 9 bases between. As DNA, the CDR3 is TGTGCCAGCAGTTCCTGGACAGAAAACATTCAGTACTTC. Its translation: CASSSWTENIQYF.

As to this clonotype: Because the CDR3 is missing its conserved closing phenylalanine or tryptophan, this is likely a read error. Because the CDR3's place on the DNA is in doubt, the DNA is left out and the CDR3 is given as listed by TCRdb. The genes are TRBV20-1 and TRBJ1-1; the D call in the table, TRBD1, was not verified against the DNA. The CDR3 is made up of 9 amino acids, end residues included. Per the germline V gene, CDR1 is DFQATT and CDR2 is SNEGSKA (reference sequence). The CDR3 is CSARDPGNP.

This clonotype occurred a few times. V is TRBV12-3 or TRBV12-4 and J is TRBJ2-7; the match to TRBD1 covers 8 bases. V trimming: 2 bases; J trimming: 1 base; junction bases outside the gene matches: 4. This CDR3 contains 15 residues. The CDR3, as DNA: TGTGCCAGCAGTTTAACTCGGGACAGGTCCTACGAGCAGTACTTC. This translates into CASSLTRDRSYEQYF.